Below are 32 T cell receptor beta chains sequenced from a single sample in a study of blood T cell repertoires in COVID-19. Method: immunoSEQ multiplex PCR; TCRdb's copy keeps in-frame clones and lacks some. The sample records some 130,000 clones, 65% to 85% being singletons. The specimen was peripheral blood. The source of these receptors is a woman aged 80 or over with acute or convalescent COVID-19.

The chain has TRBV18 and TRBJ2-1, with 12 bases that match TRBD2. J gave up 4 bases and V 6 bases, and 7 bases lay outside the gene matches. CDR1 is KGHSH and CDR2 is LQKENI in the germline V gene. The CDR3 is 16 residues long. CDR3: CASSLRTSGAYNEQFF. The CDR3 region has the DNA TGTGCCAGCTCCCTCCGGACTAGCGGGGCGTACAATGAGCAGTTCTTC.

The rearrangement links TRBV30 to TRBJ1-2; a weak D match, TRBD1 (6 bases). CDR1 GTSNPN and CDR2 SVGIG come from the germline V gene (reference sequence). The V end lost 3 bases, the J end lost 7 bases, and 12 bases lay between the germline ends. The CDR3 spans 12 residues. CDR3 residues: CAWSPQGTGYTF. CDR3 nucleotide sequence: TGTGCCTGGAGCCCCCAGGGGACTGGCTACACCTTC. Full variable domain (rest looked up from reference TRBV30 and TRBJ1-2): SQTIHQWPATLVQPVGSPLSLECTVEGTSNPNLYWYRQAAGRGLQLLFYSVGIGQISSEVPQNLSASRPQDRQFILSSKKLLLSDSGFYLCAWSPQGTGYTFGSGTRLTVV.

V and J are TRBV30 and TRBJ2-7; 7 nucleotides line up with TRBD1. V dropped 3 bases and J dropped 0; count of bases not matched to a gene: 5. Looked up from germline, CDR1 is GTSNPN and CDR2 is SVGIG (reference sequence). CDR3 length: 14 residues. The CDR3 DNA is TGTGCCTGGAGCGGACAGGCTAGCTCCTACGAGCAGTACTTC. Amino acids: CAWSGQASSYEQYF.

This chain uses TRBV19 with TRBJ1-5, with 8 bases identical to TRBD1. The CDR3 totals 13 residues. From germline, CDR1 is LNHDA and CDR2 SQIVND (reference sequence). V trimming: 5 bases; J trimming: 7 bases; junction bases outside the gene matches: 4. CDR3 sequence reads: CASSPDREQPQHF. CDR3 coding DNA: TGTGCCAGTAGTCCGGACAGGGAACAGCCCCAGCATTTT.

V is TRBV6-2 or TRBV6-3 and J is TRBJ1-6, with TRBD1 as a possible D gene (5 bases). V was shortened by 2 bases and J by 8 bases, with 13 bases between the two germline ends. This CDR3 comprises 15 residues. Germline lookup yields CDR1 MNHEY and CDR2 SVGEGT. The CDR3 sequence: CASSYVTAPDSPLHF. CDR3 DNA: TGTGCCAGCAGTTACGTGACAGCTCCCGATTCACCCCTCCACTTT.

The chain links TRBV29-1 to TRBJ2-3, with TRBD1 as a possible D gene (5 bases). Germline V CDR1 and CDR2: SQVTM, ANQGSEA. The CDR3 length is 12 residues. V was trimmed by 4 bases and J by 3 bases, leaving 8 bases between them. DNA of the CDR3: TGCAGCGTTGGCTACAGGACAGATACGCAGTATTTT. Protein product: CSVGYRTDTQYF.

This sequence joins TRBV30 and TRBJ2-1, with D hard to call. The germline V and J ends were trimmed by 5 bases and 0 bases, with 11 bases remaining between them. From germline, CDR1 is GTSNPN and CDR2 SVGIG (reference sequence). This CDR3 is built from 14 residues. CDR3 sequence: CAWVGVSSYNEQFF. The CDR3 DNA reads TGTGCCTGGGTCGGAGTGAGCTCCTACAATGAGCAGTTCTTC.

The J gene is TRBJ1-3, the V gene TRBV19; D possibly corresponds to TRBD1 (5 bases). The CDR3 has 14 amino acids. Trimming took 6 bases from V and 0 from J, leaving 9 bases between them. Per germline, CDR1 LNHDA and CDR2 SQIVND (reference sequence). CDR3 nucleotides: TGTGCCAGTAGATCGGACACCTCTGGAAACACCATATATTTT. This codes for CASRSDTSGNTIYF.

CDR3 DNA sequence: TGTGCCAGCTCACCACGGGGCAGCGGGAGGGCAACAGATACGCAGTATTTT. Translated, it gives CASSPRGSGRATDTQYF. V gene TRBV18 combines with J gene TRBJ2-3, with 10 bases aligning to TRBD2. Germline CDR1 KGHSH, CDR2 LQKENI. The CDR3 consists of 17 residues. The junction had 7 bases not matched to a gene; V was cut back by 1 base and J by 3 bases.

This clone was seen a handful of times. The chain uses TRBV6-6 and TRBJ1-2; TRBD1 matches at 7 bases. CDR3 length: 16 amino acids. CDR1 and CDR2 from the germline V gene are MNHNY and SVGAGI (reference sequence). J lost 2 bases, V lost 5 bases, and 11 bases had no gene match. The DNA for the CDR3 is TGTGCCAGCAGTAACCGGGACAGAACGTCGAACTATGGCTACACCTTC. Amino acids: CASSNRDRTSNYGYTF.

CDR3: CASSQRTGTYYGYTF. Here the CDR3 DNA reads TGTGCCAGCAGTCAGAGAACCGGGACATACTATGGCTACACCTTC. This chain uses TRBV5-4 with TRBJ1-2, with D possibly TRBD1 on 6 matching bases. Germline V gives CDR1 SGHNT, CDR2 YYREEE (reference sequence). Trimming shortened V by 5 bases and J by 3 bases, and 17 bases separated the two germline ends. The CDR3 is 15 residues long.

The chain uses TRBV24-1 and TRBJ2-7; TRBD2 matches at 11 bases. J was trimmed by 2 bases and V by 4 bases; bases with no gene match: 9. Per the germline V gene, CDR1 is KGHDR and CDR2 is SFDVKD. The CDR3 has 17 amino acids. CDR3 coding DNA: TGTGCCACCAGTGACCCCATAGCGGGAGGGAGACCCTACGAGCAGTACTTC. As protein: CATSDPIAGGRPYEQYF.

The chain couples TRBV4-1 to TRBJ1-1; D possibly corresponds to TRBD1 (5 bases). The CDR3 runs 20 residues. Germline CDR1 MGHRA, CDR2 YSYEKL. Trimming shortened V by 1 base and J by 0 bases, and 24 bases separated the two germline ends. The CDR3 loop reads CASSQALLRRRDSMNTEAFF. The CDR3 nucleotides read TGCGCCAGCAGCCAAGCGCTGTTGAGGCGAAGGGACTCAATGAACACTGAAGCTTTCTTT.

The chain uses TRBV6-2 or TRBV6-3 and TRBJ1-6; no reliable D call. From germline, CDR1 is MNHEY and CDR2 SVGEGT. This CDR3 has 17 amino acids. The V end lost 2 bases, the J end lost 4 bases, and 15 bases lay between the germline ends. CDR3: CASSYTAPGQYNSPLHF. For the CDR3, the DNA is TGTGCCAGCAGTTACACCGCTCCAGGCCAGTATAATTCACCCCTCCACTTT.

This clone has a single count. The chain employs TRBV4-1 and TRBJ2-1; 9 positions match TRBD2. CDR1 and CDR2 from the germline V gene are MGHRA and YSYEKL. V lost 1 base and J lost 5; bases outside the gene matches: 0. This CDR3 contains 14 residues. CDR3 nucleotides: TGCGCCAGCAGCCAAGGACTAGCGGACAATGAGCAGTTCTTC. Amino acids: CASSQGLADNEQFF.

The rearrangement links TRBV7-9 to TRBJ1-3, with a tentative D call TRBD1 (5 bases). The length of the CDR3 is 15 residues. Deletions cut 0 bases from V and 2 bases from J, with 8 bases between. From germline, CDR1 is SEHNR and CDR2 FQNEAQ (reference sequence). The CDR3 DNA is TGTGCCAGCAGCTTAGCGGCCAGGGCTGGAAACACCATATATTTT. Translated: CASSLAARAGNTIYF.

In nucleotides, the CDR3 is TGTGCCAGCAGTTGGGACTTCTTCTACGAGCAGTACTTC. The encoded protein is CASSWDFFYEQYF. The J gene is TRBJ2-7, the V gene TRBV6-2 or TRBV6-3; possibly TRBD2 for D (6 bases). Trimming pared 4 bases from V and 3 bases from J, leaving 10 bases between. The germline V gene encodes CDR1 MNHEY and CDR2 SVGEGT. The CDR3 sequence is 13 residues long.

The genes are TRBV15 and TRBJ1-3; D uncertain. Germline V gives CDR1 LNHNV, CDR2 YYDKDF (reference sequence). V lost 0 bases, J lost 4 bases, and 13 bases lay in between. This CDR3 comprises 16 residues. The CDR3 protein is CATSREPRAGGNTIYF. As DNA, the CDR3 is TGTGCCACCAGCAGAGAACCCCGGGCGGGGGGAAACACCATATATTTT.

The rearrangement uses TRBV19 and TRBJ2-2; 11 bases align to TRBD2. Germline V gene sequence: CDR1 LNHDA, CDR2 SQIVND (reference sequence). V lost 7 bases to trimming and J lost 3 bases; unmatched junction nucleotides: 7. This CDR3 is 16 amino acids long. CDR3 DNA sequence: TGTGCCAGTACCAGAACTAGCGGGAGCTACACCGGGGAGCTGTTTTTT. Amino acid sequence: CASTRTSGSYTGELFF.

The J gene is TRBJ1-1, the V gene TRBV3-1 (or the pseudogene TRBV3-2); 8 bases map to TRBD1. The CDR3 sequence is 14 residues long. V lost 4 bases to trimming and J lost 3 bases; unmatched junction nucleotides: 4. In germline, CDR1 is LGHDT, CDR2 YNNKEL (reference sequence). CDR3 loop: CASSRLDRDTEAFF. Written as DNA, the CDR3 is TGTGCCAGCAGCCGATTGGACAGGGACACTGAAGCTTTCTTT.

A remark on this clone: Other nucleotide sequences in the sample specify the same CDR3. This chain joins TRBV6-5 and TRBJ2-7; TRBD2 might be the D (5 bases). Trimming shortened V by 5 bases and J by 0 bases, and 11 bases separated the two germline ends. This CDR3 has 14 residues. Germline-derived CDR1 and CDR2 are MNHEY and SVGAGI. The CDR3 region has the DNA TGTGCCAGCAGTCGAAACCGGGGCTCCTACGAGCAGTACTTC. This sequence encodes CASSRNRGSYEQYF.

This rearrangement joins TRBV27 to TRBJ1-5; 11 positions match TRBD1. The CDR3 length is 14 residues. Germline V gene data show CDR1 as MNHEY and CDR2 as SMNVEV (reference sequence). Losses at the gene ends were 5 bases for V and 9 bases for J; bases not matched to a gene: 6. The CDR3 DNA reads TGTGCCAGCAGTCCGGGGACAGGGGGTTCGCCCCAGCATTTT. This sequence encodes CASSPGTGGSPQHF.

The chain joins TRBV4-2 to TRBJ2-3, with D perhaps TRBD1 (5 bases). Germline V CDR1 and CDR2: LGHNA, YNFKEQ. There are 15 residues in the CDR3. V was clipped by 0 bases and J by 2 bases, with 9 bases between them. The CDR3: CASSQETVFTDTQYF. CDR3 bases: TGTGCCAGCAGCCAAGAGACAGTTTTCACAGATACGCAGTATTTT.

The gene calls are TRBV7-2 and TRBJ1-5; tentatively, D is TRBD1 (5 bases). Germline assignment: CDR1 SGHTA and CDR2 FQGNSA. Between the trimmed V and J ends, which lost 5 bases and 2 bases, there was a span of 13 bases. This CDR3 spans 15 amino acids. This chain's CDR3 is CASSPFWGGNQPQHF. The DNA for the CDR3 is TGTGCCAGCAGCCCCTTTTGGGGGGGCAATCAGCCCCAGCATTTT.

V usage is TRBV14 and J usage is TRBJ1-4, with D unresolved. The germline CDR1 and CDR2 sequences are SGHDN and FVKESK. V was trimmed by 0 bases and J by 11 bases, leaving 7 bases between them. This CDR3 comprises 12 residues. CDR3 DNA sequence: TGTGCCAGCAGCCAAGACACAGTCAAACTGTTTTTT. It encodes CASSQDTVKLFF.

This chain uses TRBV10-3 with TRBJ1-5, with TRBD1 matching over 7 bases. This CDR3 is built from 15 residues. Germline V CDR1 and CDR2: ENHRY, SYGVKD. V trimming: 3 bases; J trimming: 13 bases; junction bases outside the gene matches: 15. In DNA, the CDR3 is TGTGCCATCAGTGATGCCCAGACAGGGCCGCAATCTCAGCATTTT. Protein sequence: CAISDAQTGPQSQHF.

The CDR3, as DNA: TGTGCCAGCAGTATAGGACAGGGGGGGAGAGAAAAACTGTTTTTT. Amino acids: CASSIGQGGREKLFF. The chain uses TRBV27 and TRBJ1-4, with 10 bases aligning to TRBD1. The CDR3 has 15 amino acids. Losses at the gene ends were 5 bases for V and 8 bases for J; bases not matched to a gene: 8. Germline loops: CDR1 MNHEY, CDR2 SMNVEV (reference sequence).

The chain carries TRBV3-1 (or the pseudogene TRBV3-2) and TRBJ2-7; 7 bases are shared with TRBD2. J gave up 2 bases and V 6 bases, and 10 bases lay outside the gene matches. The length of the CDR3 is 15 residues. Germline V CDR1 and CDR2: LGHDT, YNNKEL (reference sequence). The CDR3 here is CASRGQGGGTYEQYF. The CDR3 DNA follows: TGTGCCAGCAGGGGGCAGGGCGGGGGTACCTACGAGCAGTACTTC.

The genes are TRBV11-2 and TRBJ1-1; tentatively, D is TRBD1 (6 bases). Trimming cost V 5 bases and J 1 base, with 11 bases left between them. The CDR3 extends over 14 amino acids. The V gene's germline CDR1 is SGHAT and CDR2 FQNNGV. As DNA, the CDR3 is TGTGCCAGCAGCCCCCGGACAGCGAACACTGAAGCTTTCTTT. It is translated as CASSPRTANTEAFF. The full variable domain, completed using reference TRBV11-2 and TRBJ1-1, is EAGVAQSPRYKIIEKRQSVAFWCNPISGHATLYWYQQILGQGPKLLIQFQNNGVVDDSQLPKDRFSAERLKGVDSTLKIQPAKLEDSAVYLCASSPRTANTEAFFGQGTRLTVV.

J is TRBJ2-1 and V is TRBV29-1; D not certain. The CDR3 contains 14 residues. CDR1 and CDR2 (germline): SQVTM, ANQGSEA. V was cut by 1 base and J by 8 bases, with 15 bases left in between. CDR3 residues: CSVEATSVRDEQFF. The DNA of the CDR3 is TGCAGCGTTGAAGCCACTTCGGTCCGGGATGAGCAGTTCTTC.

The V gene is TRBV4-3, the J gene TRBJ1-4; D perhaps matches TRBD1 (6 bases). From germline, CDR1 is LGHNA and CDR2 YSLEER. The CDR3 covers 14 residues. V shed 3 bases and J shed 8 bases, with 13 bases lying between them. DNA of the CDR3: TGCGCCAGCAGCCAGGGACAAAGAGGGGAAAAACTGTTTTTT. This codes for CASSQGQRGEKLFF.

V is TRBV3-1 (or the pseudogene TRBV3-2) and J is TRBJ2-5; 8 nucleotides agree with TRBD1. Per the germline V gene, CDR1 is LGHDT and CDR2 is YNNKEL (reference sequence). Unmatched junction bases numbered 2, after V lost 1 base and J lost 1 base. The CDR3 runs 15 residues. Written as DNA, the CDR3 is TGTGCCAGCAGCCAAGGGACAGGGAGCCAAGAGACCCAGTACTTC. Translating it yields CASSQGTGSQETQYF.